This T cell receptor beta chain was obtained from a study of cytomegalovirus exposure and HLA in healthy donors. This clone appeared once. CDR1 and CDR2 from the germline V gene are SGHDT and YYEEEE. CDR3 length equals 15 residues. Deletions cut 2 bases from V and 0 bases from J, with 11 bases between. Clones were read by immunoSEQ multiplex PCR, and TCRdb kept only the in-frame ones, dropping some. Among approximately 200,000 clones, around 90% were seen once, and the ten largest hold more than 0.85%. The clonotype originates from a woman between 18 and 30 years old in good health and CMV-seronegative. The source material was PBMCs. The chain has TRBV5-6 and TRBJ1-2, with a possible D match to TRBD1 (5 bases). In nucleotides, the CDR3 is TGTGCCAGCAGCTTATTATCGACAGCTAACTATGGCTACACCTTC. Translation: CASSLLSTANYGYTF.